Detailed here is one T cell receptor beta chain. The source of the sample is a study of OX40 agonist ivuxolimab in advanced cancers. Whole-study context: Three patients got partial responses; one had hepatocellular carcinoma and two had cutaneous melanoma.

V lost 8 bases to trimming and J lost 4 bases, with 9 bases between them. The germline CDR1 and CDR2 sequences are LNHDA and SQIVND (reference sequence). This CDR3 is built from 12 residues. The repertoire was sequenced with immunoSEQ multiplex PCR; TCRdb's copy has only in-frame clones and lacks some. This sample has some 99,000 clones, with approximately 83% found just once. The J gene is TRBJ1-5, the V gene TRBV19, with D perhaps TRBD1 (5 bases). This receptor was obtained from an adult with an advanced solid tumor such as melanoma, head and neck, liver or kidney cancer. Source: CD4+ or CD8+ T cells sorted from blood, taken in a trial of the OX40 agonist ivuxolimab. For the CDR3, the DNA is TGTGCCAGTGGGGGAGGTAATCAGCCCCAGCATTTT. Amino acids: CASGGGNQPQHF.